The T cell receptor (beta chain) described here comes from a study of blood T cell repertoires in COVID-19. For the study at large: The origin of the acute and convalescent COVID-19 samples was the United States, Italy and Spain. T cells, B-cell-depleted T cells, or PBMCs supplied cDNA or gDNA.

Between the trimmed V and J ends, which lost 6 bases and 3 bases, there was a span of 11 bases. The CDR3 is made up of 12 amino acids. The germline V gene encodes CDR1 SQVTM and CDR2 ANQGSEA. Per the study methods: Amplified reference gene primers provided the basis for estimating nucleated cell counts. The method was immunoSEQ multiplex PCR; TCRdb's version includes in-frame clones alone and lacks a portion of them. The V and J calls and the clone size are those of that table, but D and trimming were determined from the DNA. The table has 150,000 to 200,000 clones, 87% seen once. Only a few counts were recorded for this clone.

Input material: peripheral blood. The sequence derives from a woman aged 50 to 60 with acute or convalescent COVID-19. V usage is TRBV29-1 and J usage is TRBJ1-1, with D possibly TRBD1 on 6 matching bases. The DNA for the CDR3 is TGCAGCGTGGGGAGGGGGGACACTGAAGCTTTCTTT. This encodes CSVGRGDTEAFF.